These T cell receptor beta chains were read from a single sample in a study of blood T cell repertoires in COVID-19. TCRdb keeps only in-frame clones here, not all; method: immunoSEQ multiplex PCR. The sample carries hundreds of thousands of clones, nearly 90% recorded once. Input material: peripheral blood. These receptors all come from a woman aged 18-29 years who had recovered from COVID-19. CDR3s include the opening cysteine and the closing phenylalanine or tryptophan. A D gene is named only where the DNA matches it firmly. Clone size, where shown, is once, few, many, or a class for clones that have expanded.

v_gene	abundance	d_gene	j_gene	CDR3aa	CDR3nt
TRBV9	once	.	TRBJ1-2	CASSPRGSNYGYTF	TGTGCCAGCAGCCCCCGTGGGAGTAACTATGGCTACACCTTC
TRBV9	.	.	TRBJ1-1	CASSVGGADTEAFF	TGTGCCAGCAGCGTAGGGGGCGCGGACACTGAAGCTTTCTTT
TRBV6-2/TRBV6-3	few	TRBD2	TRBJ2-7	CASSGGEGTSGSEQYF	TGTGCCAGCAGTGGAGGTGAGGGGACTAGCGGGAGCGAGCAGTACTTC
TRBV10-3	.	TRBD2	TRBJ2-3	CAISERESDTQYF	TGTGCCATCAGCGAGCGGGAGTCAGATACGCAGTATTTT
TRBV7-3	.	TRBD1	TRBJ1-1	CASSPGQGKTEAFF	TGTGCCAGCAGTCCGGGACAGGGTAAAACTGAAGCTTTCTTT
TRBV6-5	.	.	TRBJ1-5	CASSLGYNSNQPQHF	TGTGCCAGCAGTTTGGGCTACAATAGCAATCAGCCCCAGCATTTT
TRBV3-1/TRBV3-2	.	TRBD2	TRBJ2-2	CASSPRRLAGVVELFF	TGTGCCAGCAGCCCACGCCGACTAGCGGGAGTAGTGGAGCTGTTTTTT
TRBV13	.	.	TRBJ2-7	CASSSSSYEQYF	TGTGCCAGCAGCTCCTCCTCCTACGAGCAGTACTTC
TRBV29-1	.	.	TRBJ2-1	CSVDPGIDNEQFF	TGCAGCGTTGATCCAGGGATAGACAATGAGCAGTTCTTC
TRBV13	.	.	TRBJ2-1	CASSSSVPSEQFF	TGTGCCAGCAGCTCGTCCGTTCCGTCCGAGCAGTTCTTC
TRBV5-1	.	TRBD2	TRBJ2-5	CASSLVSSGKETQYF	TGCGCCAGCAGCTTGGTCTCTAGCGGGAAAGAGACCCAGTACTTC
TRBV9	.	TRBD1	TRBJ1-2	CASSGEQGADYGYTF	TGTGCCAGCAGCGGTGAACAGGGGGCCGACTATGGCTACACCTTC
TRBV6-5	.	TRBD1	TRBJ2-7	CAGWTGGSYEQYF	TGTGCCGGATGGACAGGGGGCTCGTACGAGCAGTACTTC
TRBV12-3/TRBV12-4	.	.	TRBJ1-4	CASSSHLGGKLFF	TGTGCCAGCAGTTCCCACCTGGGGGGAAAACTGTTTTTT
TRBV11-2	.	TRBD2	TRBJ2-1	CASSLLTAGVRSEQFF	TGTGCCAGCAGCTTATTAACAGCGGGAGTCCGATCCGAGCAGTTCTTC
TRBV30	.	.	TRBJ1-4	CACASGDEKLFF	TGTGCCTGTGCGTCGGGGGATGAAAAACTGTTTTTT
TRBV24-1	.	TRBD2	TRBJ2-1	CATSSGTSPYNEQFF	TGTGCCACCAGCTCCGGGACTAGCCCCTACAATGAGCAGTTCTTC
TRBV6-5	few	TRBD1	TRBJ1-5	CASRKTGRNQPQHF	TGTGCCAGCAGAAAGACAGGGCGCAACCAGCCCCAGCATTTT